These 32 T cell receptor beta chains were sequenced from one sample in a study of regulatory T cells in long-lasting Graves disease. Documented time point: newly diagnosed GD, antithyroid drugs for less than 3 months. From RNA extracted from PBMCs, the TCR library was made. Arm-PCR of CDR3 regions with iRepertoire HTBI primers generated TCR beta libraries. TCRdb used MiXCR to reprocess the multiplex PCR reads, holding one entry per CDR3 protein. The sample consists of almost 450,000 distinct CDR3 sequences, about 15% of them appearing once. The same specimen was also included in a second study, on T cells in Graves' hyperthyroidism and ophthalmopathy.

The specimen comprised peripheral blood mononuclear cells (PBMCs), sampled at new diagnosis, from a patient treated with antithyroid drugs. Source of these receptors: a woman in her twenties or thirties with Graves disease.

This clonotype was found a few times. This rearrangement joins TRBV6-9 to TRBJ2-1, with D uncertain. Trimming cost V 3 bases and J 7 bases, with 13 bases left between them. CDR3 length: 14 residues. CDR1 is MNHGY and CDR2 is SVAAGI in the germline V gene. The CDR3 bases are TGTGCCAGCAGTTACTTATCGGCTGTTAATGAGCAGTTCTTC. Its translation is CASSYLSAVNEQFF.

This clonotype has only a few counts. V usage is TRBV10-3 and J usage is TRBJ2-3, with a tentative D call TRBD2 (6 bases). Looked up from germline, CDR1 is ENHRY and CDR2 is SYGVKD. The CDR3 totals 16 residues. V lost 3 bases, J lost 4 bases, and 17 bases lay in between. The CDR3 sequence: CAISDPDGSSADTQYF. CDR3 DNA: TGTGCCATCAGTGACCCGGACGGATCTAGCGCAGATACGCAGTATTTT.

The V and J genes are TRBV29-1 and TRBJ1-1; D possibly corresponds to TRBD1 (6 bases). The CDR3 totals 13 residues. Trimming removed 8 bases from V and 0 bases from J, with 13 bases in between. CDR1 and CDR2 (germline): SQVTM, ANQGSEA. In DNA, the CDR3 is TGCAGCCCCCGGAGGGGGGTGAACACTGAAGCTTTCTTT. Its translation: CSPRRGVNTEAFF. Full variable domain (rest looked up from reference TRBV29-1 and TRBJ1-1): SAVISQKPSRDICQRGTSLTIQCQVDSQVTMMFWYRQQPGQSLTLIATANQGSEATYESGFVIDKFPISRPNLTFSTLTVSNMSPEDSSIYLCSPRRGVNTEAFFGQGTRLTVV.

In this sample, this clonotype turned up many times. This rearrangement joins TRBV20-1 to TRBJ2-2, with unresolved D. This CDR3 comprises 17 residues. In germline, CDR1 is DFQATT, CDR2 SNEGSKA (reference sequence). V was trimmed by 0 bases and J by 5 bases, leaving 19 bases between them. Here the CDR3 DNA reads TGCAGTGCTAGAGATCCCTCCGCTGGGATGGGGACCGGGGAGCTGTTTTTT. Residues: CSARDPSAGMGTGELFF.

This clonotype was counted many times. The chain couples TRBV3-1 to TRBJ2-1; no firm D call. Per germline, CDR1 LGHDT and CDR2 YNNKEL (reference sequence). This CDR3 is 13 amino acids long. Deletions cut 0 bases from V and 9 bases from J, with 9 bases between. CDR3 sequence reads: CASSQDQNLEQFF. CDR3 DNA: TGTGCCAGCAGCCAAGATCAAAACCTTGAGCAGTTCTTC.

A word on this clonotype: Being one base from a much bigger clone, this may be a read error. This chain joins TRBV24-1 and TRBJ2-5, with D possibly being TRBD1 (7 bases). V lost 9 bases, J lost 4 bases, and 20 bases lay in between. From germline, CDR1 is KGHDR and CDR2 SFDVKD. The CDR3 spans 15 residues. CDR3 bases: TGTGCCACCGGCGACGACAGGGAGGTTAGAGAGACCCAGTACTTC. Amino acids: CATGDDREVRETQYF.

CDR3 nucleotides: TGCGCCAGCAGCTTAATGTGGAGGGGGGGAACCGTCTCTGGGGCCAACGTCCTGACTTTC. It yields the protein CASSLMWRGGTVSGANVLTF. V is TRBV5-1 and J is TRBJ2-6; the D gene is possibly TRBD2 (7 bases). Trimming pared 2 bases from V and 0 bases from J, leaving 21 bases between. From germline, CDR1 is SGHRS and CDR2 YFSETQ. The length of the CDR3 is 20 residues.

This clonotype was observed at least ten times. V is TRBV29-1 and J is TRBJ2-2; D not resolved. CDR1 is SQVTM and CDR2 is ANQGSEA in the germline V gene. The V end lost 1 base, the J end lost 7 bases, and 7 bases lay between the germline ends. The CDR3 contains 12 residues. The CDR3 protein is CSVEGGGGELFF. The CDR3 DNA reads as TGCAGCGTTGAAGGGGGTGGCGGGGAGCTGTTTTTT.

This clonotype was counted at least ten times. The chain is built from TRBV2 and TRBJ1-4, with a tentative D call TRBD1 (6 bases). Deletions cut 1 base from V and 8 bases from J, with 14 bases between. Germline-derived CDR1 and CDR2 are SNHLY and FYNNEI. This CDR3 comprises 15 residues. CDR3 protein: CASSEDQGYREKLFF. The CDR3 region has the DNA TGTGCCAGCAGTGAAGACCAGGGGTATCGGGAAAAACTGTTTTTT.

This clonotype was counted many times. This chain uses TRBV27 with TRBJ2-1; 11 positions agree with TRBD2. The germline gives CDR1 MNHEY, CDR2 SMNVEV (reference sequence). This CDR3 spans 20 amino acids. Trimming took 6 bases from V and 4 from J; bases not matched to a gene: 20. The CDR3 loop reads CASSPIAGGLAGRPYNEQFF. The CDR3 nucleotides read TGTGCCAGCAGCCCCATAGCGGGAGGGCTCGCTGGCCGCCCTTACAATGAGCAGTTCTTC.

This clonotype was observed a handful of times. The rearrangement uses TRBV5-4 and TRBJ2-2, with 8 bases aligning to TRBD1. Germline V gives CDR1 SGHNT, CDR2 YYREEE (reference sequence). J was trimmed by 6 bases and V by 3 bases; bases with no gene match: 4. The CDR3 length is 14 residues. For the CDR3, the DNA is TGTGCCAGCAGCTCAGGACAGGGACCCGGGGAGCTGTTTTTT. It codes for CASSSGQGPGELFF.

The chain employs TRBV6-1 and TRBJ2-2, with a weak D call TRBD2 (6 bases). The CDR3 has 18 residues. Germline CDR1 MNHNS, CDR2 SASEGT. The germline V and J ends were trimmed by 6 bases and 0 bases, with 20 bases remaining between them. The CDR3 DNA sequence: TGTGCCAGCAGCCCCGCGACCCCGGGACTTTCGAACACCGGGGAGCTGTTTTTT. This encodes CASSPATPGLSNTGELFF.

The sample holds a few counts of this clonotype. This chain joins TRBV5-1 and TRBJ2-5; 11 nucleotides agree with TRBD2. Losses at the gene ends were 3 bases for V and 5 bases for J; bases not matched to a gene: 9. The CDR3 length is 16 residues. The germline V gene encodes CDR1 SGHRS and CDR2 YFSETQ. For the CDR3, the DNA is TGCGCCAGCAGCTCGCGTAGCGGGAGGGTCGCGGAGACCCAGTACTTC. It is translated as CASSSRSGRVAETQYF.

This sequence joins TRBV12-3 or TRBV12-4 and TRBJ1-2; possible D gene TRBD1, 6 bases. V was pared by 1 base and J by 3 bases, with 15 bases between. This CDR3 has 16 amino acids. In DNA form, the CDR3 reads TGTGCCAGCAGTTTAGGGGGGGGGGCAGATGACTATGGCTACACCTTC. Its protein product is CASSLGGGADDYGYTF.

This clonotype has a count of ten or more. V is TRBV6-2 or TRBV6-3 and J is TRBJ2-3, with 11 bases fitting TRBD2. CDR3 length: 15 residues. Germline values: CDR1 MNHEY, CDR2 SVGEGT. Trimming cost V 5 bases and J 9 bases; bases outside gene matches: 10. The CDR3, as DNA: TGTGCCAGCAGTCGTAGCGGGAGGGCCCCGGAAACGCAGTATTTT. It yields the protein CASSRSGRAPETQYF.

This clonotype was recorded at least ten times. The chain is built from TRBV11-2 and TRBJ2-3; possibly TRBD2 for D (6 bases). V dropped 5 bases and J dropped 3 bases, with 12 bases sitting between them. Germline V gene lookup returns CDR1 SGHAT and CDR2 FQNNGV. CDR3 size: 14 residues. CDR3 coding DNA: TGTGCCAGCAGCACACTCGGGGGAACAGATACGCAGTATTTT. It translates to CASSTLGGTDTQYF.

This clonotype has ten or more counts. The J gene is TRBJ2-7, the V gene TRBV20-1; 13 bases agree with TRBD2. Germline V gives CDR1 DFQATT, CDR2 SNEGSKA (reference sequence). Losses at the gene ends were 6 bases for V and 5 bases for J; bases not matched to a gene: 7. The CDR3 is made up of 14 amino acids. The CDR3 DNA sequence: TGCAGTGCAAAACTAGCGGGAGGGAGTCACGAGCAGTACTTC. This sequence encodes CSAKLAGGSHEQYF.

This chain joins TRBV4-3 and TRBJ1-6; D remains ambiguous. CDR1 LGHNA and CDR2 YSLEER come from the germline V gene. V shed 1 base and J shed 13 bases, with 14 bases lying between them. This CDR3 is 14 amino acids long. CDR3 sequence (DNA): TGCGCCAGCAGCCAAGGGTCTGGAGTTGCGCCCCTCCACTTT. Translating gives CASSQGSGVAPLHF.

This clonotype has a count of ten or more. The V call is TRBV19, the J call TRBJ2-1; unclear D gene. This CDR3 has 13 amino acids. The germline V gene encodes CDR1 LNHDA and CDR2 SQIVND (reference sequence). V was shortened by 1 base and J by 4 bases, with 5 bases between the two germline ends. The CDR3 here is CASSIVPYNEQFF. CDR3 sequence (DNA): TGTGCCAGTAGTATAGTTCCGTACAATGAGCAGTTCTTC.

The CDR3 loop reads CASSYGRVGSNQPQHF. Here the CDR3 DNA reads TGTGCCAGCTCCTACGGCAGGGTCGGTAGCAATCAGCCCCAGCATTTT. The rearrangement uses TRBV3-1 and TRBJ1-5; maybe TRBD1 (5 bases). There are 16 residues in the CDR3. Per the germline V gene, CDR1 is LGHDT and CDR2 is YNNKEL (reference sequence). V was cut by 8 bases and J by 0 bases, with 17 bases left in between. Using reference TRBV3-1 and TRBJ1-5 for the parts outside the CDR3, the full variable domain is DTAVSQTPKYLVTQMGNDKSIKCEQNLGHDTMYWYKQDSKKFLKIMFSYNNKELIINETVPNRFSPKSPDKAHLNLHINSLELGDSAVYFCASSYGRVGSNQPQHFGDGTRLSIL.

J is TRBJ2-6 and V is TRBV29-1; tentatively, D is TRBD1 (5 bases). Germline CDR1 SQVTM, CDR2 ANQGSEA. The CDR3 covers 16 residues. With 0 bases removed from V and 0 bases from J, the gap between germline ends came to 9 bases. The CDR3 DNA reads as TGCAGCGTTGAAGAAAAGGACACCTCTGGGGCCAACGTCCTGACTTTC. Translation: CSVEEKDTSGANVLTF.

The table lists this clonotype with many counts. The chain is built from TRBV20-1 and TRBJ1-2; D gene ambiguous. V gave up 3 bases and J gave up 5 bases, with 10 bases separating them. CDR3 size: 12 residues. Germline CDR1 reads DFQATT; CDR2 reads SNEGSKA (reference sequence). CDR3 sequence: CSARGFEYGYTF. The CDR3 DNA reads as TGCAGTGCTAGGGGCTTTGAGTATGGCTACACCTTC.

The chain couples TRBV28 to TRBJ2-1, with a weak D call TRBD2 (6 bases). The CDR3 totals 15 residues. The germline V gene has CDR1 MDHEN and CDR2 SYDVKM. Trimming took 7 bases from V and 2 from J, leaving 15 bases between them. CDR3 DNA sequence: TGTGCCAGCACCCCTCGGGGGAATACCTACAATGAGCAGTTCTTC. It translates to CASTPRGNTYNEQFF.

Only a few counts were recorded for this clonotype. This chain connects TRBV6-1 to TRBJ1-5; D is unresolved. The CDR3 extends over 12 amino acids. CDR1 and CDR2 (germline): MNHNS, SASEGT. V was shortened by 0 bases and J by 6 bases, with 3 bases between the two germline ends. CDR3 bases: TGTGCCAGCAGTGAAGCGGCTCAGCCCCAGCATTTT. This encodes CASSEAAQPQHF.

The sample holds many counts of this clonotype. The chain joins TRBV5-5 to TRBJ1-4, with D uncertain. Germline CDR1 reads SGHKS; CDR2 reads YYEKEE (reference sequence). The CDR3 consists of 13 residues. The germline V and J ends were trimmed by 1 base and 8 bases, with 9 bases remaining between them. Written as DNA, the CDR3 is TGTGCCAGCAGCTTGCAGGACCTGGAAAAACTGTTTTTT. Encoded protein: CASSLQDLEKLFF.

There are a few counts of this clonotype. The gene calls are TRBV30 and TRBJ2-1; D is possibly TRBD2 (6 bases). Trimming took 2 bases from V and 5 from J, leaving 13 bases between them. The CDR3 is made up of 14 amino acids. The germline gives CDR1 GTSNPN, CDR2 SVGIG (reference sequence). Written as DNA, the CDR3 is TGTGCCTGGAGTTTCTCCGGCGGGAACAATGAGCAGTTCTTC. It is translated as CAWSFSGGNNEQFF.

This clonotype was observed at least ten times. The genes are TRBV2 and TRBJ2-3; D is uncertain. V lost 8 bases, J lost 6 bases, and 6 bases lay in between. The CDR3 totals 10 residues. The germline V gene has CDR1 SNHLY and CDR2 FYNNEI. This CDR3 reads CASARDTQYF. The CDR3 bases are TGTGCCAGCGCCAGGGATACGCAGTATTTT.

This clonotype was counted ten times or more. V and J are TRBV27 and TRBJ2-1; 7 bases map to TRBD2. J was trimmed by 4 bases and V by 4 bases; bases with no gene match: 13. The CDR3 has 17 residues. Germline loops: CDR1 MNHEY, CDR2 SMNVEV (reference sequence). Written as DNA, the CDR3 is TGTGCCAGCAGTTCTACCTCGACCGGACTAGAGTACAATGAGCAGTTCTTC. Protein product: CASSSTSTGLEYNEQFF.

This clonotype was seen at least ten times. The chain is built from TRBV6-5 and TRBJ2-7; D is ambiguous. The germline V gene has CDR1 MNHEY and CDR2 SVGAGI. Trimming took 0 bases from V and 0 from J, leaving 9 bases between them. The CDR3 is made up of 15 amino acids. The CDR3 bases are TGTGCCAGCAGTTACTCGTATGAGAGCTCCTACGAGCAGTACTTC. Translating it yields CASSYSYESSYEQYF.

This clonotype has a count of ten or more. V is TRBV11-2 and J is TRBJ2-5; D might be TRBD1 or TRBD2, each matching 5 bases. Germline CDR1 SGHAT, CDR2 FQNNGV. Trimming shortened V by 2 bases and J by 1 base, and 14 bases separated the two germline ends. This CDR3 region has 16 residues. CDR3 amino acids: CASSLSLGDRQETQYF. The CDR3 coding sequence is TGTGCCAGCAGCTTATCTCTAGGGGACCGCCAAGAGACCCAGTACTTC.

This clonotype was seen many times. The DNA for the CDR3 is TGTGCCAGCAGTTCCGGGACACTTAGCAATCAGCCCCAGCATTTT. This encodes CASSSGTLSNQPQHF. The V gene is TRBV28, the J gene TRBJ1-5; possibly TRBD1 for D (6 bases). Germline CDR1 and CDR2: MDHEN and SYDVKM. V lost 4 bases, J lost 0 bases, and 10 bases lay in between. This CDR3 comprises 15 residues.

This clonotype occurred many times. The CDR3 sequence: CASSEVVGGPQHF. The CDR3 coding sequence is TGTGCCAGCAGTGAAGTTGTCGGAGGGCCCCAGCATTTT. V is TRBV6-2 or TRBV6-3 and J is TRBJ1-5; D not resolved. The CDR3 extends over 13 amino acids. The V end was cut by 5 bases, the J end by 9 bases, with 14 bases between. Germline-derived CDR1 and CDR2 are MNHEY and SVGEGT.